A selection of T cell receptor beta chains follows, all from one sample in a study of graft-versus-host responses after intestinal transplantation. The table came from immunoSEQ multiplex PCR; TCRdb's copy has only in-frame clones and leaves some out. This table has 45,000 to 55,000 clones, around 90% appearing once. The material was PBMCs, obtained 662 days after intestinal transplant. The receptors shown here come from a human patient who received an intestinal transplant, so some T cells may come from the graft donor. The CDR3 runs from the conserved cysteine through the conserved F or W. The order of the fields is CDR3 protein, CDR3 DNA, CDR3 length, D gene, clone size, J gene, V gene. A D gene is named only where the DNA matches it firmly. Not every row has a clone size; where given, it reads once, few, many or a size class.

cdr3_aa: CASSLDPGLGNTEAFF
cdr3_nt: TGTGCCAGCAGCTTAGATCCCGGGTTGGGCAACACTGAAGCTTTCTTT
cdr3_length: 16
d_call: -
clone_size: -
j_call: TRBJ1-1
v_call: TRBV11-2

cdr3_aa: CASSAQPRYNEQFF
cdr3_nt: TGTGCCAGCAGCGCACAGCCTCGTTACAATGAGCAGTTCTTC
cdr3_length: 14
d_call: -
clone_size: -
j_call: TRBJ2-1
v_call: TRBV7-2

cdr3_aa: CASSVDGSGSRTDTQYF
cdr3_nt: TGTGCCAGCAGCGTAGATGGGAGTGGCTCGCGCACAGATACGCAGTATTTT
cdr3_length: 17
d_call: -
clone_size: -
j_call: TRBJ2-3
v_call: TRBV9

cdr3_aa: CASSIFRSYNEQFF
cdr3_nt: TGTGCCAGTAGCATATTCCGTTCCTACAATGAGCAGTTCTTC
cdr3_length: 14
d_call: -
clone_size: -
j_call: TRBJ2-1
v_call: TRBV19

cdr3_aa: CAISDRAGWYGYTF
cdr3_nt: TGTGCCATCAGTGACCGTGCAGGGTGGTATGGCTACACCTTC
cdr3_length: 14
d_call: -
clone_size: once
j_call: TRBJ1-2
v_call: TRBV10-3

cdr3_aa: CASSLGGGQPQHF
cdr3_nt: TGTGCCAGCAGCTTAGGGGGGGGTCAGCCCCAGCATTTT
cdr3_length: 13
d_call: -
clone_size: -
j_call: TRBJ1-5
v_call: TRBV7-9

cdr3_aa: CSVGTDEQYF
cdr3_nt: TGCAGCGTTGGGACCGACGAGCAGTACTTC
cdr3_length: 10
d_call: -
clone_size: -
j_call: TRBJ2-7
v_call: TRBV29-1

cdr3_aa: CASSSRDRGPGGYTF
cdr3_nt: TGTGCCAGCAGCTCTCGGGACAGGGGGCCTGGTGGCTACACCTTC
cdr3_length: 15
d_call: TRBD1
clone_size: -
j_call: TRBJ1-2
v_call: TRBV7-2

cdr3_aa: CASSPSPGQGFYGYTF
cdr3_nt: TGTGCCAGCAGTCCTTCCCCGGGACAGGGCTTCTATGGCTACACCTTC
cdr3_length: 16
d_call: TRBD1
clone_size: once
j_call: TRBJ1-2
v_call: TRBV5-6

cdr3_aa: CASSSLPGQDYEQYF
cdr3_nt: TGCGCCAGCAGCTCGCTTCCGGGACAGGACTACGAGCAGTACTTC
cdr3_length: 15
d_call: TRBD1
clone_size: -
j_call: TRBJ2-7
v_call: TRBV5-1

cdr3_aa: CASSSGTSGGPRETQYF
cdr3_nt: TGTGCCAGCAGTTCCGGGACTAGCGGGGGCCCCAGGGAGACCCAGTACTTC
cdr3_length: 17
d_call: TRBD2
clone_size: once
j_call: TRBJ2-5
v_call: TRBV5-5

cdr3_aa: CASSLAGSARQGLNQPQHF
cdr3_nt: TGTGCCAGCAGCTTGGCCGGATCAGCCCGTCAGGGGTTAAATCAGCCCCAGCATTTT
cdr3_length: 19
d_call: -
clone_size: -
j_call: TRBJ1-5
v_call: TRBV5-5

cdr3_aa: CASSLGTGRKINGYTF
cdr3_nt: TGCGCCAGCAGCTTGGGGACAGGGAGGAAGATAAATGGCTACACCTTC
cdr3_length: 16
d_call: TRBD1
clone_size: once
j_call: TRBJ1-2
v_call: TRBV5-1

cdr3_aa: CASSYSGGSEAFF
cdr3_nt: TGTGCCAGCAGTTACTCGGGCGGCTCTGAAGCTTTCTTT
cdr3_length: 13
d_call: -
clone_size: -
j_call: TRBJ1-1
v_call: TRBV6-6

cdr3_aa: CASSLYGDYNEQFF
cdr3_nt: TGTGCCAGCAGTTTATACGGGGATTACAATGAGCAGTTCTTC
cdr3_length: 14
d_call: -
clone_size: -
j_call: TRBJ2-1
v_call: TRBV27

cdr3_aa: CASSSGGGDEQYF
cdr3_nt: TGCGCCAGCAGCTCAGGAGGGGGTGACGAGCAGTACTTC
cdr3_length: 13
d_call: -
clone_size: -
j_call: TRBJ2-7
v_call: TRBV5-1

cdr3_aa: CASSLDRGVGNTIYF
cdr3_nt: TGTGCCAGCAGCTTGGACAGGGGGGTAGGAAACACCATATATTTT
cdr3_length: 15
d_call: TRBD1
clone_size: -
j_call: TRBJ1-3
v_call: TRBV5-5

cdr3_aa: CASSLAGQDNSPLHF
cdr3_nt: TGTGCCAGCAGCTTGGCGGGCCAAGATAATTCACCCCTCCACTTT
cdr3_length: 15
d_call: -
clone_size: -
j_call: TRBJ1-6
v_call: TRBV4-2

cdr3_aa: CARRDTVNYGYTF
cdr3_nt: TGTGCCAGACGAGATACAGTCAACTATGGCTACACCTTC
cdr3_length: 13
d_call: -
clone_size: -
j_call: TRBJ1-2
v_call: TRBV2

cdr3_aa: CASSYSGTGLTDTQYF
cdr3_nt: TGTGCCAGCAGTTACTCGGGGACAGGCCTCACAGATACGCAGTATTTT
cdr3_length: 16
d_call: TRBD1
clone_size: -
j_call: TRBJ2-3
v_call: TRBV6-5

cdr3_aa: CASSEPRTETQYF
cdr3_nt: TGTGCCAGCAGTGAACCTAGGACAGAGACCCAGTACTTC
cdr3_length: 13
d_call: -
clone_size: -
j_call: TRBJ2-5
v_call: TRBV2

cdr3_aa: CASSFQRTASMGETQYF
cdr3_nt: TGTGCCAGCAGCTTCCAACGGACAGCATCGATGGGAGAGACCCAGTACTTC
cdr3_length: 17
d_call: -
clone_size: -
j_call: TRBJ2-5
v_call: TRBV13

cdr3_aa: CASCSGGLFGYTF
cdr3_nt: TGTGCCAGCTGCTCGGGGGGGCTTTTTGGCTACACCTTC
cdr3_length: 13
d_call: -
clone_size: -
j_call: TRBJ1-2
v_call: TRBV13

cdr3_aa: CAISSSGGLTYEQYF
cdr3_nt: -
cdr3_length: 15
d_call: -
clone_size: -
j_call: TRBJ2-7
v_call: TRBV10-3

cdr3_aa: CASSPVTGDYEQYF
cdr3_nt: TGTGCCAGCAGCCCGGTGACAGGGGACTACGAGCAGTACTTC
cdr3_length: 14
d_call: TRBD1
clone_size: -
j_call: TRBJ2-7
v_call: TRBV7-9

cdr3_aa: CASSLAGPPTDTQYF
cdr3_nt: TGCGCCAGCAGCTTGGCGGGTCCCCCCACAGATACGCAGTATTTT
cdr3_length: 15
d_call: -
clone_size: once
j_call: TRBJ2-3
v_call: TRBV5-1

cdr3_aa: CASSLEDRGNDEQFF
cdr3_nt: TGTGCCAGCAGCCTCGAGGACAGGGGAAACGATGAGCAGTTCTTC
cdr3_length: 15
d_call: TRBD1
clone_size: -
j_call: TRBJ2-1
v_call: TRBV7-8

cdr3_aa: CSVDSGRLNTEAFF
cdr3_nt: TGCAGCGTTGATTCGGGCCGGCTGAACACTGAAGCTTTCTTT
cdr3_length: 14
d_call: -
clone_size: -
j_call: TRBJ1-1
v_call: TRBV29-1

cdr3_aa: CASSQGFFRGRDEQFF
cdr3_nt: TGCGCCAGCAGCCAAGGTTTTTTCAGGGGGCGAGATGAGCAGTTCTTC
cdr3_length: 16
d_call: TRBD1
clone_size: -
j_call: TRBJ2-1
v_call: TRBV4-1

cdr3_aa: CASSLARTSSGYEQYF
cdr3_nt: TGTGCCAGCAGCTTAGCCAGGACTAGCAGCGGTTACGAGCAGTACTTC
cdr3_length: 16
d_call: TRBD2
clone_size: -
j_call: TRBJ2-7
v_call: TRBV7-9

cdr3_aa: CATALSYAYEQYF
cdr3_nt: TGTGCCACCGCTTTGAGTTATGCCTACGAGCAGTACTTC
cdr3_length: 13
d_call: -
clone_size: once
j_call: TRBJ2-7
v_call: TRBV6-5

cdr3_aa: CSARMGVEAFF
cdr3_nt: TGCAGTGCTAGAATGGGGGTTGAAGCTTTCTTT
cdr3_length: 11
d_call: -
clone_size: few
j_call: TRBJ1-1
v_call: TRBV20-1

cdr3_aa: CASSLGQVEGATNEKLFF
cdr3_nt: TGCGCCAGCAGCTTGGGGCAGGTGGAGGGTGCAACTAATGAAAAACTGTTTTTT
cdr3_length: 18
d_call: -
clone_size: -
j_call: TRBJ1-4
v_call: TRBV5-1

cdr3_aa: CSVDQGGARGYTF
cdr3_nt: TGCAGCGTTGACCAAGGGGGCGCGAGGGGCTACACCTTC
cdr3_length: 13
d_call: TRBD1
clone_size: -
j_call: TRBJ1-2
v_call: TRBV29-1

cdr3_aa: CASSKTRGGLQETQYF
cdr3_nt: TGTGCCAGCAGCAAAACTAGGGGGGGCCTCCAAGAGACCCAGTACTTC
cdr3_length: 16
d_call: -
clone_size: once
j_call: TRBJ2-5
v_call: TRBV11-3

cdr3_aa: CATSRDPDRPSYEQYF
cdr3_nt: TGTGCCACCAGCAGAGATCCCGATAGACCCTCCTACGAGCAGTACTTC
cdr3_length: 16
d_call: -
clone_size: -
j_call: TRBJ2-7
v_call: TRBV15

cdr3_aa: CASSQGQPISSYNSPLHF
cdr3_nt: TGCGCCAGCAGCCAAGGACAGCCGATTAGCTCCTATAATTCACCCCTCCACTTT
cdr3_length: 18
d_call: -
clone_size: -
j_call: TRBJ1-6
v_call: TRBV4-1